The 12 T cell receptor beta chains listed next were all sequenced from one sample in a study of blood T cells in healthy people across ages. Through a sample-barcoded 5' primer and a J-beta primer mix, a second PCR was run for roughly 6 to 12 cycles. TCRdb ran MiXCR on the 5' RACE reads and lists one entry per CDR3 protein. The top ten clones hold around 15% of a sample with 850,000 or so distinct CDR3 sequences, more than 25% of them seen once. What was sequenced was blood. The receptor set was obtained from a woman at least 80 years old in good health.

This clonotype was observed a few times. The chain couples TRBV30 to TRBJ1-6; 7 bases line up with TRBD1. V lost 5 bases and J lost 7; bases outside the gene matches: 2. In germline, CDR1 is GTSNPN, CDR2 SVGIG (reference sequence). The CDR3 contains 12 residues. The DNA for the CDR3 is TGTGCCTGGGGGACAGCAAATTCACCCCTCCACTTT. Its translation is CAWGTANSPLHF. Variable domain in full (rest from reference TRBV30 and TRBJ1-6): SQTIHQWPATLVQPVGSPLSLECTVEGTSNPNLYWYRQAAGRGLQLLFYSVGIGQISSEVPQNLSASRPQDRQFILSSKKLLLSDSGFYLCAWGTANSPLHFGNGTRLTVT.

As for this clonotype: Possible read error: a much larger clone is one base away. The CDR3 region has the DNA TGCGCCAGCAGCCAATTGGCAGTAGGGCCAGATACGCAGTATTTT. Protein: CASSQLAVGPDTQYF. The rearrangement links TRBV4-3 to TRBJ2-3; no clear D gene. Trimming left V 2 bases short and J 4 bases short, with 13 bases between. CDR3 length: 15 amino acids. Germline V gene data show CDR1 as LGHNA and CDR2 as YSLEER.

At least ten counts were recorded for this clonotype. The CDR3 region is CASSGLIRGHEQYF. As DNA, the CDR3 is TGTGCCAGCAGTGGGCTCATTAGAGGGCACGAGCAGTACTTC. The chain couples TRBV2 to TRBJ2-7, with D perhaps matching TRBD2 (5 bases). Trimming took 4 bases from V and 5 from J, leaving 15 bases between them. The germline V gene encodes CDR1 SNHLY and CDR2 FYNNEI. The CDR3 is 14 residues long.

This clonotype was found many times. J is TRBJ1-2 and V is TRBV24-1, with TRBD1 as a possible D gene (6 bases). Germline-derived CDR1 and CDR2 are KGHDR and SFDVKD. The CDR3 runs to 16 residues. V was cut by 2 bases and J by 0 bases, with 12 bases left in between. The CDR3 region is CATSDSDRFTNYGYTF. CDR3 DNA: TGTGCCACCAGTGATTCCGACAGGTTCACTAACTATGGCTACACCTTC.

This clonotype showed up many times. The J gene is TRBJ2-5, the V gene TRBV7-2; 9 nucleotides agree with TRBD1. V lost 5 bases and J lost 6; bases outside the gene matches: 10. Germline V gives CDR1 SGHTA, CDR2 FQGNSA. CDR3 length: 15 residues. The CDR3 here is CASSTRQGERKTQYF. The CDR3 DNA is TGTGCCAGCAGCACGCGACAGGGGGAGAGAAAGACCCAGTACTTC. The whole variable domain, filled in from reference TRBV7-2 and TRBJ2-5, reads GAGVSQSPSNKVTEKGKDVELRCDPISGHTALYWYRQSLGQGLEFLIYFQGNSAPDKSGLPSDRFSAERTGGSVSTLTIQRTQQEDSAVYLCASSTRQGERKTQYFGPGTRLLVL.

Notes on this clonotype: This may stem from a read error, because a much larger clone lies one nucleotide away. This chain joins TRBV18 and TRBJ1-2; 9 bases line up with TRBD1. Germline loops: CDR1 KGHSH, CDR2 LQKENI. This CDR3 has 15 residues. CDR3: CTSSPIGQGLMGYTF. The DNA of the CDR3 is TGTACCAGCTCACCGATCGGACAGGGGTTAATGGGCTACACCTTC.

Of note for this clonotype: A read error may account for a junction end that differs from germline. CDR3 sequence reads: CASRLDRGQNTEAFF. The CDR3 nucleotides are TGCGCCAGCAGATTGGACAGGGGGCAGAACACTGAAGCTTTCTTT. J is TRBJ1-1 and V is TRBV5-1, with 11 positions matching TRBD1. This CDR3 has 15 amino acids. Germline CDR1 and CDR2: SGHRS and YFSETQ. The full variable domain, with the rest looked up from reference TRBV5-1 and TRBJ1-1, is KAGVTQTPRYLIKTRGQQVTLSCSPISGHRSVSWYQQTPGQGLQFLFEYFSETQRNKGNFPGRFSGRQFSNSRSEMNVSTLELGDSALYLCASRLDRGQNTEAFFGQGTRLTVV.

With regard to this clonotype: Its ends do not fully match the called genes, so a read error is possible. The rearrangement links TRBV6-5 to TRBJ1-4; D not certain. Germline V gene sequence: CDR1 MNHEY, CDR2 SVGAGI. The CDR3 loop spans 12 amino acids. As DNA, the CDR3 is TGTGCCAGCCGGGAGAGGGATGAAGAACTGTTTTTT. Translating it yields CASRERDEELFF.

This chain links TRBV7-9 with TRBJ1-6; 8 nucleotides line up with TRBD1. Germline-derived CDR1 and CDR2 are SEHNR and FQNEAQ (reference sequence). The J segment lost 9 bases and the V segment lost 2 bases, leaving 9 bases of the junction unmatched. The CDR3 length is 16 residues. CDR3 coding DNA: TGTGCCAGCAGCTTACTCAGACAGGGGAGGATTTCACCCCTCCACTTT. Translating gives CASSLLRQGRISPLHF.

This clonotype was seen many times. This chain links TRBV11-2 with TRBJ2-3; D perhaps matches TRBD2 (6 bases). Germline CDR1 reads SGHAT; CDR2 reads FQNNGV. Trimming cost V 5 bases and J 2 bases, with 11 bases left between them. The CDR3 has 14 residues. CDR3 sequence: CASSVGTPTDTQYF. In DNA form, the CDR3 reads TGTGCCAGCAGCGTCGGGACTCCCACAGATACGCAGTATTTT.

This clonotype has ten or more counts. The chain joins TRBV5-1 to TRBJ2-5; no firm D call. Trimming pared 4 bases from V and 0 bases from J, leaving 13 bases between. The germline V gene encodes CDR1 SGHRS and CDR2 YFSETQ. This CDR3 is built from 15 residues. CDR3 coding DNA: TGCGCCAGCAGCCTGAGGCAATCCGACCAAGAGACCCAGTACTTC. Translation gives CASSLRQSDQETQYF.

This clonotype was found a few times. This sequence joins TRBV7-9 and TRBJ1-1, with 11 positions matching TRBD1. This CDR3 contains 15 residues. Germline CDR1 reads SEHNR; CDR2 reads FQNEAQ (reference sequence). V was clipped by 4 bases and J by 4 bases; unmatched bases: 5. The CDR3: CASSSPGQGVTEAFF. CDR3 nucleotides: TGTGCCAGCAGCTCCCCGGGACAGGGGGTCACTGAAGCTTTCTTT.